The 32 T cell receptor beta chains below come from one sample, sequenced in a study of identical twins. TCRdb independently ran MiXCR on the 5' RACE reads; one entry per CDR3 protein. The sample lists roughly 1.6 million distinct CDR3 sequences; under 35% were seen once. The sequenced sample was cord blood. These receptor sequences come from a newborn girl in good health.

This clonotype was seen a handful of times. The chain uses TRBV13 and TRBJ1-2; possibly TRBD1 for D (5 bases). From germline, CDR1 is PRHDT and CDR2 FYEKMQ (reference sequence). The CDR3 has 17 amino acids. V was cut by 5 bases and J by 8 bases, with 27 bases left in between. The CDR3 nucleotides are TGTGCCAGCAGCAATCAAAAGGAAACCCCAGGGCTAGAGGGCTACACCTTC. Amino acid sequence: CASSNQKETPGLEGYTF.

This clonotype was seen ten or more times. The CDR3 DNA reads TGCGCCAGCAGCTGGACAGGGTTATCCTACGAGCAGTACTTC. It yields the protein CASSWTGLSYEQYF. The J gene is TRBJ2-7, the V gene TRBV5-1; the match to TRBD1 covers 8 bases. Germline lookup yields CDR1 SGHRS and CDR2 YFSETQ. The J segment lost 1 base and the V segment lost 3 bases, leaving 3 bases of the junction unmatched. The CDR3 is 14 amino acids.

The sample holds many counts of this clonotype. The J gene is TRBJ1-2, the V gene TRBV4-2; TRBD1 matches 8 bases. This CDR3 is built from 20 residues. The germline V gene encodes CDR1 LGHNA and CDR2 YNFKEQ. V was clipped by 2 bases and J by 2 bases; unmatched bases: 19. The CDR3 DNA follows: TGTGCCAGCAGCCAATATGGGGACAGGTCAGCCTTTGAGGGGAACTATGGCTACACCTTC. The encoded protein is CASSQYGDRSAFEGNYGYTF.

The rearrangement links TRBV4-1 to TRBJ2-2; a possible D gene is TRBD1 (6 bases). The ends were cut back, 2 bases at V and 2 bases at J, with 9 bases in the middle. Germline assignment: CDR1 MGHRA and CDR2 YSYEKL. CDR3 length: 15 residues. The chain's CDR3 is CASSQRRGNTGELFF. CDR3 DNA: TGCGCCAGCAGCCAACGCAGGGGTAACACCGGGGAGCTGTTTTTT.

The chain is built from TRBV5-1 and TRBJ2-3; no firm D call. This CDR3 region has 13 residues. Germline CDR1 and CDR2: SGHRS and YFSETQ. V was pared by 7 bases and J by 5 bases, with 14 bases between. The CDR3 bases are TGCGCCAGCGGCAACTCTCAAGGAGATACGCAGTATTTT. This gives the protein CASGNSQGDTQYF.

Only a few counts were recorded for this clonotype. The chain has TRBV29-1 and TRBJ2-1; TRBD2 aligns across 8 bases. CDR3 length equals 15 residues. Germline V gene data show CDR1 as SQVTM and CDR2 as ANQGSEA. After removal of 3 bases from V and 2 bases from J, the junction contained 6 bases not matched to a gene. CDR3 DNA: TGCAGCGTTGAGGGCGCGGGAGGAACCTACAATGAGCAGTTCTTC. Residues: CSVEGAGGTYNEQFF.

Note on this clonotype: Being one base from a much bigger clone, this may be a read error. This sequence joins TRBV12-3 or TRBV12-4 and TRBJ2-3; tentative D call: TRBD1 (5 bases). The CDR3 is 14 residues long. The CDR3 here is CANSFGASTDTQYF. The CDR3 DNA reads TGTGCCAACAGTTTTGGGGCATCCACAGATACGCAGTATTTT.

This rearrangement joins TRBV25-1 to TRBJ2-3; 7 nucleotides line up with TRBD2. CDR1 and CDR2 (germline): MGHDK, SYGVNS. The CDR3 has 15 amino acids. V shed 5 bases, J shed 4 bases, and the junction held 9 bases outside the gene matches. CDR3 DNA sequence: TGTGCCAGCAGTCCCACTAGCGTCCGTCCAGATACGCAGTATTTT. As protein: CASSPTSVRPDTQYF.

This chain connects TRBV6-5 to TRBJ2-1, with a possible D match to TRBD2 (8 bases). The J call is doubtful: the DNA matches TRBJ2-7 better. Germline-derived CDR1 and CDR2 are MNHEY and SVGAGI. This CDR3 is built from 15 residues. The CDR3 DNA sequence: TGTGCCAGCAGTTATCGGGAGGGGGCCTACAATGAGCAGTACTTC. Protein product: CASSYREGAYNEQYF.

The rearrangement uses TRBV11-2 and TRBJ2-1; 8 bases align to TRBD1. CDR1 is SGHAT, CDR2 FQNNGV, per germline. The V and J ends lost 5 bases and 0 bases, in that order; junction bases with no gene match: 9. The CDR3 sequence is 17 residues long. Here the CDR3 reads CASSEQPGTGSYNEQFF. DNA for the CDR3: TGTGCCAGCAGCGAACAACCGGGGACAGGCTCCTACAATGAGCAGTTCTTC.

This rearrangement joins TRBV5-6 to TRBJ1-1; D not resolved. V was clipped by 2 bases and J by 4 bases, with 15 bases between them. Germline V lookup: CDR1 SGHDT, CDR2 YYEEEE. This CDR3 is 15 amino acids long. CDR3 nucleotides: TGTGCCAGCAGCTTACCTGTCGGGAGGGCCACTGAAGCTTTCTTT. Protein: CASSLPVGRATEAFF.

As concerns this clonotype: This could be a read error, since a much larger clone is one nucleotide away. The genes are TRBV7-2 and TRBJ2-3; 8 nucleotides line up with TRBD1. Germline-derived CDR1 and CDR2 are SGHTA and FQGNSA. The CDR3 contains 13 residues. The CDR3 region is CASGLGTGDTQYF. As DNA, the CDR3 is TGTGCCAGCGGCTTGGGGACAGGCGATACGCAGTATTTT.

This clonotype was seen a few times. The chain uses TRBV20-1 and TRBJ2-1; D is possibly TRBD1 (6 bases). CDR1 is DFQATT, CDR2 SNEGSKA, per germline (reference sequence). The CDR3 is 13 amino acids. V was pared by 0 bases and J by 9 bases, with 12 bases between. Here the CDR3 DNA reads TGCAGTGCTAGAGAGGGGGCTTTAGGTGAGCAGTTCTTC. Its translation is CSAREGALGEQFF.

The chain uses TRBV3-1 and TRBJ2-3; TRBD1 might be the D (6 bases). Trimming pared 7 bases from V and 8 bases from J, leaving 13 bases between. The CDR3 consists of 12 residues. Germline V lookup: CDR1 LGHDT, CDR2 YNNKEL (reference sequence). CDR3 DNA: TGTGCCAGCACCCTACAGGGTGGTACGCAGTATTTT. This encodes CASTLQGGTQYF.

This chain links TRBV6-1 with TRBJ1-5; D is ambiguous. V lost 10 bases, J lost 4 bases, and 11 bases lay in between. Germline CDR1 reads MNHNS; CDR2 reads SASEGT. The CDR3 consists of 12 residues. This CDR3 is CATHRGNQPQHF. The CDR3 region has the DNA TGTGCCACGCATCGGGGAAATCAGCCCCAGCATTTT.

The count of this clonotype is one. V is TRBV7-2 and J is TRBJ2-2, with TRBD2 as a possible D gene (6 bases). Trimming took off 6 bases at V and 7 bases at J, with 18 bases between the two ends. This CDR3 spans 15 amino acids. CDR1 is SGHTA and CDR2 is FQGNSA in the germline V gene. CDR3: CASRGLRNTGGELFF. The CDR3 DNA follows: TGTGCCAGCAGGGGACTCAGGAACACTGGCGGGGAGCTGTTTTTT.

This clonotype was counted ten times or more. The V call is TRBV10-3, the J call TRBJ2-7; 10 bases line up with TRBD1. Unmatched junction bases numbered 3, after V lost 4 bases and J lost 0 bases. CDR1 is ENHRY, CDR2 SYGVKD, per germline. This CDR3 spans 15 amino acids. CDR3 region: CAISVGTGVSYEQYF. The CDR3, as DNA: TGTGCCATCAGTGTTGGGACAGGGGTCTCCTACGAGCAGTACTTC.

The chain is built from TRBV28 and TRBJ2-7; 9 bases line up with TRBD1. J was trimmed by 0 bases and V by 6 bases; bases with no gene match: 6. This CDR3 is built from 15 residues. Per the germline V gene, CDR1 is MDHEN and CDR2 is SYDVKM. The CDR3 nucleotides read TGTGCCAGCAGGAAACAGGGGGCCCCCTCCTACGAGCAGTACTTC. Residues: CASRKQGAPSYEQYF.

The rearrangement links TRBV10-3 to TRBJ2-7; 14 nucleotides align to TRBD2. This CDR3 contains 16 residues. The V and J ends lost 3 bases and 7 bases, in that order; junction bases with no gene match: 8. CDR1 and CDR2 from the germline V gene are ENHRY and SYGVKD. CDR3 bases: TGTGCCATCAGTGACCCAGGACTAGCGGGAGGAGGAGAGCAGTACTTC. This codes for CAISDPGLAGGGEQYF.

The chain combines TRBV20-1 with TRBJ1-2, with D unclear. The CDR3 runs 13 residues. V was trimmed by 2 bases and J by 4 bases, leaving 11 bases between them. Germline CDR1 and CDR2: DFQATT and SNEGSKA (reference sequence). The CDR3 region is CSARSGRSYGYTF. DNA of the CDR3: TGCAGTGCTAGAAGTGGTAGGAGCTATGGCTACACCTTC.

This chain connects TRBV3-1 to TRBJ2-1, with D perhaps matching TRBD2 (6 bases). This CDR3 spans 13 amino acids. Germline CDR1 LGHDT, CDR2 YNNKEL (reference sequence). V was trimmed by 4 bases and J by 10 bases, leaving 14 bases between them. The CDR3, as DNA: TGTGCCAGCAGCCCCAGGGAGGTTCAAGAGCAGTTCTTC. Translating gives CASSPREVQEQFF.

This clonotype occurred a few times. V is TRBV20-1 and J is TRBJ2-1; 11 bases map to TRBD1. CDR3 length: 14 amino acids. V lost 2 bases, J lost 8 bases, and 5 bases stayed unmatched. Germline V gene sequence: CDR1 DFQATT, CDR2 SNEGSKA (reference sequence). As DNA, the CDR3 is TGCAGTGCTAGATTTCCGGGACAGGGGGATGAGCAGTTCTTC. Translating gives CSARFPGQGDEQFF.

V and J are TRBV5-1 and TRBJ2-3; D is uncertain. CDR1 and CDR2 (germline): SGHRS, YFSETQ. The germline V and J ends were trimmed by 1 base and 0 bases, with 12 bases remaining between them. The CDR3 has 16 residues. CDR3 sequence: CASSLSLDTSTDTQYF. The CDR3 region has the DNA TGCGCCAGCAGCTTGAGTCTAGACACTAGCACAGATACGCAGTATTTT.

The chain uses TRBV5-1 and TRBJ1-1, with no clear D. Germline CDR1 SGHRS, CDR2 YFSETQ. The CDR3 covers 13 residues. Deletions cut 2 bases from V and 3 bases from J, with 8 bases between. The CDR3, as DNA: TGCGCCAGCAGCTTCTCTCTGGACACTGAAGCTTTCTTT. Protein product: CASSFSLDTEAFF.

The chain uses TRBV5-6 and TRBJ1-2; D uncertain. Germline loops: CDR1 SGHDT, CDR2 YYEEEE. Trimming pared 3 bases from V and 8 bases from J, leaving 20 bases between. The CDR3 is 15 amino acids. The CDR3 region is CASSSRGIATPGYTF. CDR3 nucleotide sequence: TGTGCCAGCAGCTCCCGGGGTATAGCAACCCCCGGCTACACCTTC.

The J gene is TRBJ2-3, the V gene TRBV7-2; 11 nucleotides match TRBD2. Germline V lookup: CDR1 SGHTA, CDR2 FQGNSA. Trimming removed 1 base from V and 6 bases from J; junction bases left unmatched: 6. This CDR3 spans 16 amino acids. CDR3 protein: CASSLVLAGGYDTQYF. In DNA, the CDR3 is TGTGCCAGCAGCTTAGTCCTAGCGGGAGGTTACGATACGCAGTATTTT.

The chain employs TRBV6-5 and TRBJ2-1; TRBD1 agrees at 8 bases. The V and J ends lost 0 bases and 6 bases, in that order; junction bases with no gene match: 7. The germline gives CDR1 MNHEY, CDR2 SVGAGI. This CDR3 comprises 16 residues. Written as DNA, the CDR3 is TGTGCCAGCAGTTACTCGATTCGACAGGGGAGCAATGAGCAGTTCTTC. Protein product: CASSYSIRQGSNEQFF.

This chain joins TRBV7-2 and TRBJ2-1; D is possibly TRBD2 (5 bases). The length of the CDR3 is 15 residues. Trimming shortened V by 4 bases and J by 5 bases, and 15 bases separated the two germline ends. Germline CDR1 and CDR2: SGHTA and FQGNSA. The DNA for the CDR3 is TGTGCCAGCAGCTCGTCACGCACTAGGGACAATGAGCAGTTCTTC. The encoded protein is CASSSSRTRDNEQFF.

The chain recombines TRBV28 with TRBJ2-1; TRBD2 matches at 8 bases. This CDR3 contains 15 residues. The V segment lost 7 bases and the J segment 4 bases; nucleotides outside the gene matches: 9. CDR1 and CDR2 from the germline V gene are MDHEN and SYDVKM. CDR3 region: CASTPRLAGYNEQFF. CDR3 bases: TGTGCCAGCACCCCCCGGCTAGCGGGTTACAATGAGCAGTTCTTC.

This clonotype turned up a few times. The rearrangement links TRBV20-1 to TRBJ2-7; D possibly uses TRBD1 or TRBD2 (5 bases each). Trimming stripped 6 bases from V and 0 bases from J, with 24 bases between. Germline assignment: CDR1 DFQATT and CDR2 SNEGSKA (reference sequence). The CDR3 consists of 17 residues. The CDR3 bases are TGCAGTGCCGTAGGGGACGGCAAAGATCATGACTCCTACGAGCAGTACTTC. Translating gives CSAVGDGKDHDSYEQYF.

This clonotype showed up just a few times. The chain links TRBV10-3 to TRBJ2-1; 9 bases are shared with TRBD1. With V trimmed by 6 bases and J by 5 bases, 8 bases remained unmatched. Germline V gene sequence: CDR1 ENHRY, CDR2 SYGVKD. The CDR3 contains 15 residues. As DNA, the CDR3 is TGTGCCATCAGCGGGGACAGGGAAGGCGACAATGAGCAGTTCTTC. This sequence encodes CAISGDREGDNEQFF.

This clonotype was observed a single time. The DNA for the CDR3 is TGTGCCAGCAGCCAAGATAGGGGGACTAGCAATCAGCCCCAGCATTTT. Its translation is CASSQDRGTSNQPQHF. J is TRBJ1-5 and V is TRBV4-2, with a weak D call TRBD1 (6 bases). The CDR3 totals 16 residues. V was shortened by 0 bases and J by 0 bases, with 9 bases between the two germline ends. Looked up from germline, CDR1 is LGHNA and CDR2 is YNFKEQ.